These T cell receptor beta chains were read from a single sample in a study of vaccination effects on CD4 cells after COVID-19. Assay: immunoSEQ multiplex PCR; the TCRdb copy retains only in-frame clones and omits some. Of 26,000 or so clones in the sample, 80% to 90% were seen once. These TCRs are of unknown antigen specificity. Sequenced here: CD4+ T cells from PBMCs cultured with HCoV-NL63 spike peptides, sampled after COVID-19 vaccination. The receptors originated from a human donor who received a COVID-19 vaccine. Some clones in this sample may be carry-over from other donors' samples. Both conserved end residues are part of each CDR3. Fields, in order: CDR3 protein, CDR3 DNA, clone size, J gene, D gene, V gene. D genes are given only for firm matches. A row's size may be missing; if present it is once, few, many or a size class.

CDR3: CASSSGSASYNEQFF; DNA: TGTGCCAGCAGCTCCGGATCGGCCTCCTACAATGAGCAGTTCTTC; size: -; J: TRBJ2-1; D: -; V: TRBV7-3
CDR3: CASSAGTGGYEQYF; DNA: TGTGCCAGCTCGGCAGGGACAGGGGGCTACGAGCAGTACTTC; size: once; J: TRBJ2-7; D: TRBD1; V: TRBV18
CDR3: CSTDRDTDTQYF; DNA: TGCAGCACCGACAGGGACACAGATACGCAGTATTTT; size: -; J: TRBJ2-3; D: TRBD1; V: TRBV29-1
CDR3: CASSQTSGGAPGANVLTF; DNA: TGTGCCAGCAGCCAGACTAGCGGGGGGGCTCCTGGGGCCAACGTCCTGACTTTC; size: -; J: TRBJ2-6; D: TRBD2; V: TRBV7-3
CDR3: CASSLAGRLNTEAFF; DNA: TGCGCCAGCAGCTTGGCGGGCAGGCTAAACACTGAAGCTTTCTTT; size: -; J: TRBJ1-1; D: -; V: TRBV5-1
CDR3: CASSLTDSSYNEQFF; DNA: TGCGCCAGCAGCTTGACGGACAGCTCCTACAATGAGCAGTTCTTC; size: -; J: TRBJ2-1; D: -; V: TRBV5-1
CDR3: CATSAGTDTQYF; DNA: TGTGCCACCAGTGCTGGCACAGATACGCAGTATTTT; size: once; J: TRBJ2-3; D: -; V: TRBV24-1
CDR3: CASSIRWGTSVTDTQYF; DNA: TGTGCCAGCAGCATACGTTGGGGGACTAGCGTAACAGATACGCAGTATTTT; size: once; J: TRBJ2-3; D: TRBD2; V: TRBV2
CDR3: CASSPEGAVTEAFF; DNA: TGTGCCAGCTCACCGGAGGGGGCGGTCACTGAAGCTTTCTTT; size: -; J: TRBJ1-1; D: TRBD1; V: TRBV18
CDR3: CASRRRTGAETQYF; DNA: TGTGCCAGCAGAAGACGGACAGGGGCTGAGACCCAGTACTTC; size: -; J: TRBJ2-5; D: TRBD1; V: TRBV6-5
CDR3: CASSLNPGARATGELFF; DNA: TGCGCCAGCAGCTTAAATCCAGGGGCACGTGCCACCGGGGAGCTGTTTTTT; size: once; J: TRBJ2-2; D: -; V: TRBV5-1
CDR3: CASSYPLKGPTGNTIYF; DNA: TGTGCCAGCAGTTACCCTTTGAAGGGACCGACTGGAAACACCATATATTTT; size: -; J: TRBJ1-3; D: -; V: TRBV6-2/TRBV6-3
CDR3: CASTHFQGSSNQPQHF; DNA: TGTGCCAGTACTCACTTTCAGGGTTCGAGCAATCAGCCCCAGCATTTT; size: -; J: TRBJ1-5; D: -; V: TRBV19
CDR3: CASIRQGRVNTEAFF; DNA: TGTGCCAGCATCCGTCAGGGGAGAGTGAACACTGAAGCTTTCTTT; size: -; J: TRBJ1-1; D: -; V: TRBV6-5
CDR3: CASSLGYGGTGELFF; DNA: TGCGCCAGCAGCTTGGGCTACGGAGGCACCGGGGAGCTGTTTTTT; size: -; J: TRBJ2-2; D: -; V: TRBV5-1
CDR3: CASSPGPLGGQETQYF; DNA: TGCGCCAGCAGCCCGGGACCTCTAGGGGGTCAAGAGACCCAGTACTTC; size: -; J: TRBJ2-5; D: -; V: TRBV4-1
CDR3: CASSLEGWDTEAFF; DNA: TGTGCCAGCAGCTTAGAAGGGTGGGACACTGAAGCTTTCTTT; size: -; J: TRBJ1-1; D: -; V: TRBV11-1
CDR3: CASSQGTGDNTEAFF; DNA: TGCGCCAGCAGCCAAGGTACGGGAGACAACACTGAAGCTTTCTTT; size: -; J: TRBJ1-1; D: -; V: TRBV4-1
CDR3: CASKRRDSGADTEAFF; DNA: TGCGCCAGCAAACGAAGGGACAGCGGGGCTGACACTGAAGCTTTCTTT; size: -; J: TRBJ1-1; D: TRBD1; V: TRBV4-1
CDR3: CAWSLGGWNTEAFF; DNA: TGTGCCTGGAGTTTGGGGGGATGGAACACTGAAGCTTTCTTT; size: -; J: TRBJ1-1; D: -; V: TRBV30
CDR3: CASSAGTGTEAFF; DNA: TGTGCCAGCAGTGCAGGGACGGGCACTGAAGCTTTCTTT; size: -; J: TRBJ1-1; D: -; V: TRBV6-4
CDR3: CASSQAGTGLRYGYTF; DNA: TGCGCCAGCAGCCAAGCCGGGACAGGGTTACGCTATGGCTACACCTTC; size: few; J: TRBJ1-2; D: TRBD1; V: TRBV4-1
CDR3: CASSPEYTGELFF; DNA: TGTGCCAGCAGTCCTGAGTACACCGGGGAGCTGTTTTTT; size: -; J: TRBJ2-2; D: -; V: TRBV12-3/TRBV12-4
CDR3: CASSRDSDYGYTF; DNA: TGTGCCAGCAGTCGAGACAGCGATTATGGCTACACCTTC; size: -; J: TRBJ1-2; D: -; V: TRBV6-6
CDR3: CATSDPTYPNNEQFF; DNA: TGTGCCACCAGTGACCCGACATATCCGAACAATGAGCAGTTCTTC; size: -; J: TRBJ2-1; D: -; V: TRBV24-1
CDR3: CASSYRGPVNSPLHF; DNA: TGTGCCAGCAGTTACAGGGGACCTGTTAATTCACCCCTCCACTTT; size: few; J: TRBJ1-6; D: -; V: TRBV6-2/TRBV6-3
CDR3: CASSPERMGYNSPLHF; DNA: TGCGCCAGCAGCCCCGAGCGGATGGGCTATAATTCACCCCTCCACTTT; size: -; J: TRBJ1-6; D: -; V: TRBV5-1
CDR3: CASSQNWAETQYF; DNA: TGTGCCAGCAGCCAAAACTGGGCGGAGACCCAGTACTTC; size: -; J: TRBJ2-5; D: -; V: TRBV14
CDR3: CASIFRSPGTGELFF; DNA: TGTGCCAGCATTTTCAGGAGCCCCGGCACCGGGGAGCTGTTTTTT; size: -; J: TRBJ2-2; D: -; V: TRBV6-5
CDR3: CASSQERRGDFTGELFF; DNA: TGCGCCAGCAGCCAAGAACGTCGCGGGGACTTCACCGGGGAGCTGTTTTTT; size: few; J: TRBJ2-2; D: -; V: TRBV4-1
CDR3: CAISDGAGGKAFF; DNA: TGTGCCATCAGTGACGGGGCAGGGGGAAAAGCTTTCTTT; size: -; J: TRBJ1-1; D: TRBD1; V: TRBV10-3
CDR3: CASSFGVHGDTEAFF; DNA: TGTGCCAGCAGCTTTGGGGTCCACGGGGATACTGAAGCTTTCTTT; size: -; J: TRBJ1-1; D: -; V: TRBV5-4
CDR3: CASTDANTGELFF; DNA: TGTGCCAGCACAGACGCGAACACCGGGGAGCTGTTTTTT; size: -; J: TRBJ2-2; D: -; V: TRBV3-1/TRBV3-2
CDR3: CASSLGVGQSGANVLTF; DNA: TGTGCCAGCAGCTTAGGGGTAGGGCAATCTGGGGCCAACGTCCTGACTTTC; size: few; J: TRBJ2-6; D: -; V: TRBV7-9
CDR3: CASSKEDEKLFF; DNA: TGTGCCAGCAGCAAAGAGGATGAAAAACTGTTTTTT; size: -; J: TRBJ1-4; D: -; V: TRBV21-1
CDR3: CASSLERNSPLHF; DNA: TGTGCCAGCAGTTTAGAGCGTAATTCACCCCTCCACTTT; size: -; J: TRBJ1-6; D: -; V: TRBV12-3/TRBV12-4
CDR3: CASSLQGNTEAFF; DNA: TGTGCCAGCAGCCTCCAAGGGAACACTGAAGCTTTCTTT; size: few; J: TRBJ1-1; D: -; V: TRBV7-9
CDR3: CASSPRSSGAPNTGELFF; DNA: TGTGCCAGCTCACCACGGTCCAGCGGGGCTCCGAACACCGGGGAGCTGTTTTTT; size: -; J: TRBJ2-2; D: TRBD2; V: TRBV18
CDR3: CASSLAWGSEKLFF; DNA: TGTGCCAGCAGCTTAGCTTGGGGGAGTGAAAAACTGTTTTTT; size: -; J: TRBJ1-4; D: -; V: TRBV7-2
CDR3: CASTLEGGWGEKLFF; DNA: TGTGCCAGCACCCTGGAGGGGGGCTGGGGTGAAAAACTGTTTTTT; size: -; J: TRBJ1-4; D: -; V: TRBV2